The sequence of this T cell receptor beta chain was determined in a study of beta chain features in type 1 diabetes. Study-wide points: Patients with Type 1 diabetes showed moderately but significantly shorter TCRB CDR3s in all four CD4+ subsets.

This CDR3 has 16 amino acids. In germline, CDR1 is SNHLY, CDR2 FYNNEI. V lost 2 bases and J lost 4; bases outside the gene matches: 11. For this clone: Its antigen is not identified.

cDNA synthesis used the whole RNA isolate, giving expressed TCRB sequences. Sequenced by immunoSEQ multiplex PCR; TCRdb stores in-frame clones only, minus some. The sample has 240,000 or so clones, more than 11% seen once; the top ten hold about 0.018%. Input material: naive CD4+ T cells from blood. This clonotype was sampled from a man aged 30 to 45 with type 1 diabetes. The chain couples TRBV2 to TRBJ2-7; TRBD1 agrees at 7 bases. The CDR3 DNA sequence: TGTGCCAGCAGTGAACCGGACAGGTTGGGGGTATACGAGCAGTACTTC. Translated: CASSEPDRLGVYEQYF. The variable domain in full, completed from reference TRBV2 and TRBJ2-7, reads EPEVTQTPSHQVTQMGQEVILRCVPISNHLYFYWYRQILGQKVEFLVSFYNNEISEKSEIFDDQFSVERPDGSNFTLKIRSTKLEDSAMYFCASSEPDRLGVYEQYFGPGTRLTVT.